These 11 T cell receptor beta chains were all obtained from the same sample, sequenced in a study of CXCR3-negative and CXCR3-positive naive CD8 T cells. The libraries of TRB cDNA were prepared using 5' RACE with UMI labels. After re-calling the 5' RACE reads, TCRdb lists one entry per CDR3 protein, DNA absent. The table counts around 45,000 distinct CDR3 sequences; 1.6% lies in the top ten. Sequences were obtained from naive CXCR3- CD8+ T cells from blood. Subset here: CD45RO-CCR7+CD27+CD95- naive CD8+ T cells lacking CXCR3 (TNR3-). The source is a human donor in good health. Some clones in this sample may be carry-over from other donors' samples.

The chain carries TRBV28 and TRBJ2-7; absent DNA, TCRdb's TRBD1 call cannot be checked. Germline loops: CDR1 MDHEN, CDR2 SYDVKM. The CDR3 is 12 amino acids. This CDR3 reads CASSTGYYEQYF.

CDR3 residues: CSVAISSYEQYF. This sequence joins TRBV29-1 and TRBJ2-7. The V gene's germline CDR1 is SQVTM and CDR2 ANQGSEA. CDR3 length: 12 residues.

This chain connects TRBV10-3 to TRBJ2-7; the TCRdb call, TRBD1, lacks DNA for checking. Germline V gene lookup returns CDR1 ENHRY and CDR2 SYGVKD. The CDR3 is 16 residues long. This CDR3 reads CAISESAVRGGDEQYF.

The chain employs TRBV5-1 and TRBJ2-1. This CDR3 comprises 15 residues. Germline V gene data show CDR1 as SGHRS and CDR2 as YFSETQ. The CDR3 spells CASSLLSTDYNEQFF.

The chain joins TRBV28 to TRBJ1-2; TCRdb designates TRBD1, a call that cannot be tested without DNA. The CDR3 extends over 15 amino acids. Germline CDR1 is MDHEN and CDR2 is SYDVKM. The CDR3: CASSPNPGPPGGYTF.

This chain links TRBV9 with TRBJ2-6; TCRdb lists TRBD1, though no DNA is available to test this call. Germline-derived CDR1 and CDR2 are SGDLS and YYNGEE. This CDR3 region has 16 residues. CDR3 sequence reads: CASSAGQGPGANVLTF.

V is TRBV5-1 and J is TRBJ2-7; the TRBD1 assignment by TCRdb is unverifiable without DNA. This CDR3 has 13 residues. The germline V gene encodes CDR1 SGHRS and CDR2 YFSETQ. The CDR3 sequence is CASTGQGSYEQYF.

This chain joins TRBV20-1 and TRBJ2-1; the TCRdb D gene call, TRBD2, has no DNA to confirm it. The germline V gene has CDR1 DFQATT and CDR2 SNEGSKA (reference sequence). The CDR3 loop spans 14 amino acids. CDR3 sequence reads: CSASSGTSGNEQFF.

Judged by frequency, this clonotype is medium-sized. This chain uses TRBV10-1 with TRBJ2-7; the TRBD1 assignment by TCRdb is unverifiable without DNA. Germline loops: CDR1 WNHNN, CDR2 SYGVQD (reference sequence). The CDR3 sequence is 17 residues long. The CDR3: CASSESRVSGISYEQYF.

V gene TRBV20-1 combines with J gene TRBJ2-1; TCRdb proposes TRBD1, but this gene call is untestable without DNA. The length of the CDR3 is 14 residues. Looked up from germline, CDR1 is DFQATT and CDR2 is SNEGSKA (reference sequence). CDR3: CSARPPAEYNEQFF.

The chain recombines TRBV5-5 with TRBJ2-7; TCRdb's D gene call, TRBD1, goes unchecked for lack of DNA. Germline CDR1 is SGHKS and CDR2 is YYEKEE (reference sequence). The CDR3 has 13 residues. CDR3 protein: CASIQTGDGEQYF.